This TCR beta chain was found in a study of T cells in Graves' hyperthyroidism and ophthalmopathy. On the basis of clinical symptoms, serum thyroxine and TRAb, thyroid ultrasound and orbital computed tomography, diagnoses were made. V was cut by 1 base and J by 5 bases, with 8 bases left in between. This CDR3 region has 13 residues. Germline CDR1 is SGHTA and CDR2 is FQGTGA. RNA transcripts were the template for amplifying TCR beta CDR3 regions. The HTBI primer set was used in a first-round RT-PCR of the TCR CDR3. TCRdb processed the multiplex PCR reads anew with MiXCR; each CDR3 protein has one entry. The table lists just over 550,000 distinct CDR3 sequences, more than 45% of them singletons, with 8.2% in the top ten. Points from the study as a whole: Separation of ophthalmopathy from stable hyperthyroidism was achieved by a 13 V-J model.

To note about this clonotype: No antigen is known for it.

Material for sequencing was peripheral blood or thyroid tissue (not recorded which). The chain links TRBV7-3 to TRBJ2-5; D unclear. The origin of this receptor is a young woman with Graves' hyperthyroidism. The CDR3 sequence: CASSLRGMETQYF. For the CDR3, the DNA is TGTGCCAGCAGCTTAAGAGGAATGGAGACCCAGTACTTC.